The 15 T cell receptor beta chains given below trace back to one sample, sequenced in a study of molecular identifiers for immune sequencing clone quantification. TCRdb processed the PCR reads anew with MiXCR; each CDR3 protein has one entry. The table has 600,000 to 650,000 distinct CDR3 sequences, approximately 20% seen once; the top ten hold 0.85% to 0.9%. Sequencing was carried out using naive CD8+ T cells from blood, with Jurkat cell RNA spiked in. As to subset: FACS-sorted CD8+CD4-CCR7+CD45RA+ naive T cells. Receptors originate from a human donor in good health. Some libraries in this study had Jurkat cell RNA spiked in.

Details on this clonotype: The junction shows a germline mismatch at one end, possibly a read error. The chain links TRBV12-3 or TRBV12-4 to TRBJ2-3; D is perhaps TRBD2 (6 bases). The CDR3 is 20 residues long. The CDR3 DNA is TGTGCCAGCAGTTCAAACAACCTCGAAATAGCGGAAGGATGGGAAGATACACAGTATTTT. It yields the protein CASSSNNLEIAEGWEDTQYF.

This clonotype was observed at least ten times. The V gene is TRBV5-4, the J gene TRBJ1-5; D is perhaps TRBD1 (5 bases). Germline V gives CDR1 SGHNT, CDR2 YYREEE (reference sequence). The ends were cut back, 3 bases at V and 4 bases at J, with 14 bases in the middle. This CDR3 has 15 residues. The CDR3 loop reads CASSSVPGANQPQHF. The CDR3 nucleotides are TGTGCCAGCAGCTCAGTCCCCGGGGCAAATCAGCCCCAGCATTTT.

This clonotype was found a few times. The chain has TRBV3-1 and TRBJ1-2; D ambiguous. V lost 0 bases to trimming and J lost 3 bases, with 11 bases between them. Germline V gene sequence: CDR1 LGHDT, CDR2 YNNKEL (reference sequence). This CDR3 spans 15 amino acids. CDR3 region: CASSQEPQYDYGYTF. As DNA, the CDR3 is TGTGCCAGCAGCCAAGAACCTCAATACGACTATGGCTACACCTTC. The whole variable domain, filled in from reference TRBV3-1 and TRBJ1-2, reads DTAVSQTPKYLVTQMGNDKSIKCEQNLGHDTMYWYKQDSKKFLKIMFSYNNKELIINETVPNRFSPKSPDKAHLNLHINSLELGDSAVYFCASSQEPQYDYGYTFGSGTRLTVV.

Turning to this clonotype: A much larger clonotype is one base distant, so this may be a read error. V is TRBV12-3 or TRBV12-4 and J is TRBJ1-1; perhaps TRBD1 as D (5 bases). The CDR3 length is 13 residues. V lost 5 bases, J lost 3 bases, and 10 bases lay in between. Written as DNA, the CDR3 is TGTGCCAGCAGTACGAACAGGTACACTGAAGCTTTCTTT. Translated: CASSTNRYTEAFF.

Regarding this clonotype: Possible read error: a much larger clone is one base away. The chain joins TRBV7-9 to TRBJ1-1, with D unresolved. The germline V gene encodes CDR1 SEHNR and CDR2 FQNEAQ (reference sequence). The CDR3 spans 12 residues. The CDR3 DNA reads as TGTGCCAGCAGGAGATCGAACACTGAAGCTCTCTTT. Residues: CASRRSNTEALF.

This clonotype was seen at least ten times. J is TRBJ1-1 and V is TRBV10-3; D is undetermined. The V end was cut by 2 bases, the J end by 5 bases, with 9 bases between. The CDR3 sequence is 13 residues long. Germline values: CDR1 ENHRY, CDR2 SYGVKD. CDR3 DNA: TGTGCCATCAGTGAGGGAGGGCGTACTGAAGCTTTCTTT. Translated, it gives CAISEGGRTEAFF.

This clonotype was seen repeatedly, ten times or more. This chain joins TRBV19 and TRBJ1-2, with D perhaps matching TRBD1 (5 bases). The CDR3 runs to 15 residues. The germline CDR1 and CDR2 sequences are LNHDA and SQIVND (reference sequence). Trimming took 4 bases from V and 5 from J, leaving 17 bases between them. The CDR3 is CASSTPQGTDYGYTF. CDR3 sequence (DNA): TGTGCCAGTAGTACCCCCCAAGGGACGGATTATGGCTACACCTTC.

Note on this clonotype: This sequence may be a read error, since a much larger clone differs from it by one base. The J gene is TRBJ1-3, the V gene TRBV4-1; D gene unclear. CDR1 is MGHRA and CDR2 is YSYEKL in the germline V gene. The CDR3 spans 16 residues. The CDR3 loop is CARSPGRADSGNTIYF. The CDR3 nucleotides are TGCGCCAGAAGCCCTGGTCGGGCCGACTCTGGAAACACCATATATTTT.

This clonotype was counted many times. The chain has TRBV12-3 or TRBV12-4 and TRBJ1-1; TRBD1 agrees at 10 bases. The CDR3 is 17 residues long. Trimming removed 4 bases from V and 5 bases from J; junction bases left unmatched: 13. The CDR3 bases are TGTGCCAGCAGTTCTAGCGCCCGGGACAGGGGTGATACTGAAGCTTTCTTT. This translates into CASSSSARDRGDTEAFF.

In its sample, this clonotype was seen many times. The chain uses TRBV6-1 and TRBJ2-3, with 8 nucleotides matching TRBD2. CDR1 and CDR2 (germline): MNHNS, SASEGT. J was trimmed by 1 base and V by 0 bases; bases with no gene match: 12. The CDR3 spans 19 residues. The CDR3 sequence is CASSEAAWIRRGGTDTQYF. The CDR3, as DNA: TGTGCCAGCAGTGAAGCTGCGTGGATTCGGCGGGGGGGCACAGATACGCAGTATTTT.

This clonotype has a count of ten or more. The rearrangement joins TRBV7-8 to TRBJ1-2; D is unresolved. The V end was cut by 1 base, the J end by 1 base, with 7 bases between. CDR3 length equals 14 residues. CDR1 and CDR2 (germline): SGHVS, FQNEAQ. CDR3 residues: CASSLDLFNYGYTF. The DNA of the CDR3 is TGTGCCAGCAGCTTAGACCTATTTAACTATGGCTACACCTTC.

This clonotype was seen more than once but under ten times. V gene TRBV16 combines with J gene TRBJ2-1, with D tentatively TRBD1 or TRBD2 (5 bases each). Trimming shortened V by 0 bases and J by 0 bases, and 12 bases separated the two germline ends. Germline V gene sequence: CDR1 KGHSY, CDR2 FQNENV. CDR3 length: 17 residues. The CDR3 sequence: CASSQSVAGSSYNEQFF. Here the CDR3 DNA reads TGTGCCAGCAGCCAATCTGTGGCAGGGAGCTCCTACAATGAGCAGTTCTTC.

Remarks on this clonotype: One end of the junction does not line up with germline, which may come from a read error. The chain uses TRBV12-3 or TRBV12-4 and TRBJ2-6; a possible D gene is TRBD1 (5 bases). The CDR3 loop spans 12 amino acids. The CDR3 coding sequence is TGTGCCAGCACTGCTGGGGCCAACGTCCCGACCTTC. Its protein is CASTAGANVPTF.

V gene TRBV4-3 combines with J gene TRBJ1-1, with D uncertain. V was shortened by 1 base and J by 6 bases, with 12 bases between the two germline ends. This CDR3 contains 14 residues. Germline V gives CDR1 LGHNA, CDR2 YSLEER. The CDR3 protein is CASSQGRYSAEAFF. DNA for the CDR3: TGCGCCAGCAGCCAAGGCAGGTACTCCGCTGAAGCTTTCTTT.

Regarding this clonotype: This likely comes from a read error, as the CDR3 has no conserved phenylalanine or tryptophan at its end. This rearrangement joins TRBV18 to TRBJ1-1; D is unclear. From germline, CDR1 is KGHSH and CDR2 LQKENI. Trimming took off 0 bases at V and 3 bases at J, with 17 bases between the two ends. CDR3 length: 17 amino acids. The CDR3: CASSPPASAELYTEAFS. In nucleotides, the CDR3 is TGTGCCAGCTCACCACCAGCGTCGGCAGAACTTTACACTGAAGCTTTCTCT.